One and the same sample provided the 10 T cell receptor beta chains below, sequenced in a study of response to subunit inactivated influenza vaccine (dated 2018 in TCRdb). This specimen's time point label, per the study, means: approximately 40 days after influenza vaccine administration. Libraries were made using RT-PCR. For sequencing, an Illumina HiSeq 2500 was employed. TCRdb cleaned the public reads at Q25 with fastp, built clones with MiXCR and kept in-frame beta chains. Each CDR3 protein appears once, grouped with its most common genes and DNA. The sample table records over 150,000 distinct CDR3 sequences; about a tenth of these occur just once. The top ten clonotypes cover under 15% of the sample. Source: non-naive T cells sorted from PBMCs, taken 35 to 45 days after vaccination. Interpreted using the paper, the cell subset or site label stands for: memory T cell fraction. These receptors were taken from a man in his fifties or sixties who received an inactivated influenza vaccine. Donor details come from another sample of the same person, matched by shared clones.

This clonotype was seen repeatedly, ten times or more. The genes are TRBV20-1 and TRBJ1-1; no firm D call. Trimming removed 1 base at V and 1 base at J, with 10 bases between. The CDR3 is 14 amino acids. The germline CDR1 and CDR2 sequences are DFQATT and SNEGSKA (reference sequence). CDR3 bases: TGCAGTGCTAGAGGCCCGCGGCGGAACACTGAAGCTTTCTTT. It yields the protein CSARGPRRNTEAFF.

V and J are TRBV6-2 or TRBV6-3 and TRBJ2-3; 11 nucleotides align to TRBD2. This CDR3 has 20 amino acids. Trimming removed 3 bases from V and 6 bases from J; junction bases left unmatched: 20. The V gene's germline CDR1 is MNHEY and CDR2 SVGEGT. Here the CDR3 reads CASSYDLATSGAPQADTQYF. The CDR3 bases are TGTGCCAGCAGTTATGACCTGGCGACTAGCGGGGCTCCCCAGGCGGATACGCAGTATTTT.

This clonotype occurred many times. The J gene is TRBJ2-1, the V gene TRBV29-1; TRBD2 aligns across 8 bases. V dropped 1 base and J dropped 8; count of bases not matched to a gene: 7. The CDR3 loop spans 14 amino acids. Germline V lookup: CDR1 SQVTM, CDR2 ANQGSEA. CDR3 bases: TGCAGCGTTGAAGGGATAGCGGGACTGGATGAGCAGTTCTTC. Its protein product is CSVEGIAGLDEQFF.

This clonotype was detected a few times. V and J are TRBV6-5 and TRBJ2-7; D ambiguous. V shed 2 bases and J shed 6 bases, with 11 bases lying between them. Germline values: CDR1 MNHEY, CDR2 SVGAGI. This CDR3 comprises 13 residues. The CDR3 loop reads CASSYGKRREQYF. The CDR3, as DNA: TGTGCCAGCAGTTACGGCAAAAGGCGCGAGCAGTACTTC.

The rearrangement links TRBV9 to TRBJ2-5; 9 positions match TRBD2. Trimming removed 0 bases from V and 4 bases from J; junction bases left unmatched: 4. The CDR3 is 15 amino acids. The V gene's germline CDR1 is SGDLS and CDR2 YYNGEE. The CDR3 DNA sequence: TGTGCCAGCAGCGTAGGCGGGAGGGCTGGAGAGACCCAGTACTTC. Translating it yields CASSVGGRAGETQYF.

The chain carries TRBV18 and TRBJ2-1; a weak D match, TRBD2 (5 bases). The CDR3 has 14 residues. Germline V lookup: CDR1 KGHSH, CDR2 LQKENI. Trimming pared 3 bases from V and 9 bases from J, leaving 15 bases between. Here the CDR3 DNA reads TGTGCCAGCTCACCGAAAGCGCCTAGCAGTGAGCAGTTCTTC. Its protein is CASSPKAPSSEQFF.

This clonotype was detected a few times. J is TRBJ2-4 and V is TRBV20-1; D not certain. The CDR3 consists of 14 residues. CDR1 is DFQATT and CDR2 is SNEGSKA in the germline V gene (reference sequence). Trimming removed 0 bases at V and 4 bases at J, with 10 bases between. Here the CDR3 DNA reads TGCAGTGCTAGAGATCAGGAAGGAAAAAACATTCAGTACTTC. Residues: CSARDQEGKNIQYF.

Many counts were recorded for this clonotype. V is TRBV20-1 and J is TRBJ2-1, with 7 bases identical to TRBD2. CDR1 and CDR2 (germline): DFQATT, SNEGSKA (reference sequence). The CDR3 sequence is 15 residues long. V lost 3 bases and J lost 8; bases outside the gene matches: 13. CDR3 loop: CSASKRGRADDEQFF. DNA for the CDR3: TGCAGTGCTAGTAAACGAGGGAGGGCCGATGATGAGCAGTTCTTC.

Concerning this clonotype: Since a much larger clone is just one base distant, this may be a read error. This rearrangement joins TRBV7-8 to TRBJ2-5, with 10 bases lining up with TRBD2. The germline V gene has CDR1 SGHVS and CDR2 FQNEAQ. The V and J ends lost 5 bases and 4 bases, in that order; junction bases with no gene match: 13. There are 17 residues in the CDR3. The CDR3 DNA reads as TGTGCCAGCAGCGGAAGTCCTAGCGGGAGATTTCCAGAGACCCAGTACTTC. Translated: CASSGSPSGRFPETQYF.

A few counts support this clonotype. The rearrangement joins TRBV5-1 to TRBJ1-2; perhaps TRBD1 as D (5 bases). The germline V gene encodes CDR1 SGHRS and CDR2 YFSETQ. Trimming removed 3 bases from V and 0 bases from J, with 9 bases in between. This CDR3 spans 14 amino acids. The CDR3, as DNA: TGCGCCAGCAGCTGGGGGACGGCTAACTATGGCTACACCTTC. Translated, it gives CASSWGTANYGYTF.